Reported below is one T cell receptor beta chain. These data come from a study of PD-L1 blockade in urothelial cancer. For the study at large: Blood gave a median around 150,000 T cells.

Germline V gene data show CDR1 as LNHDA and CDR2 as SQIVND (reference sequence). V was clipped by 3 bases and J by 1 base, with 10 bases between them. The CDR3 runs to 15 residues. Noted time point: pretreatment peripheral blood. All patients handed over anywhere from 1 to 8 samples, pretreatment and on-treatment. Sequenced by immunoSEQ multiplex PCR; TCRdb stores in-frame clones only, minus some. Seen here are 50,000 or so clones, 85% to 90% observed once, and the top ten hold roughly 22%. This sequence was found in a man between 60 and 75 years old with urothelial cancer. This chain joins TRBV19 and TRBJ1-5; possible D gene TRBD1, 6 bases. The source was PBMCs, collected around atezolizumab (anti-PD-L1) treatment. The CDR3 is CASSIFRGSNQPQHF. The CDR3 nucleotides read TGTGCCAGTAGTATTTTCAGGGGAAGCAATCAGCCCCAGCATTTT. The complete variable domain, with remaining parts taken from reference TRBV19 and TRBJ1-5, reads DGGITQSPKYLFRKEGQNVTLSCEQNLNHDAMYWYRQDPGQGLRLIYYSQIVNDFQKGDIAEGYSVSREKKESFPLTVTSAQKNPTAFYLCASSIFRGSNQPQHFGDGTRLSIL.